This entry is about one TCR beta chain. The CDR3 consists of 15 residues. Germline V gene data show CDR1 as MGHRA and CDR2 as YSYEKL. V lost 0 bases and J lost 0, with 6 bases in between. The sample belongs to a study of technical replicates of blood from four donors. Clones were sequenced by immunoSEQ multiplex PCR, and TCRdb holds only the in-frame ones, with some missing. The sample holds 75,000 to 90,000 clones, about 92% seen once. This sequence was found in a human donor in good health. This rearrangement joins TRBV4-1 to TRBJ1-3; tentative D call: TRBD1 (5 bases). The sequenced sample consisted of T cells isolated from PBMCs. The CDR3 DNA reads TGCGCCAGCAGCCAAGACAGGGTCTCTGGAAACACCATATATTTT. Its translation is CASSQDRVSGNTIYF.